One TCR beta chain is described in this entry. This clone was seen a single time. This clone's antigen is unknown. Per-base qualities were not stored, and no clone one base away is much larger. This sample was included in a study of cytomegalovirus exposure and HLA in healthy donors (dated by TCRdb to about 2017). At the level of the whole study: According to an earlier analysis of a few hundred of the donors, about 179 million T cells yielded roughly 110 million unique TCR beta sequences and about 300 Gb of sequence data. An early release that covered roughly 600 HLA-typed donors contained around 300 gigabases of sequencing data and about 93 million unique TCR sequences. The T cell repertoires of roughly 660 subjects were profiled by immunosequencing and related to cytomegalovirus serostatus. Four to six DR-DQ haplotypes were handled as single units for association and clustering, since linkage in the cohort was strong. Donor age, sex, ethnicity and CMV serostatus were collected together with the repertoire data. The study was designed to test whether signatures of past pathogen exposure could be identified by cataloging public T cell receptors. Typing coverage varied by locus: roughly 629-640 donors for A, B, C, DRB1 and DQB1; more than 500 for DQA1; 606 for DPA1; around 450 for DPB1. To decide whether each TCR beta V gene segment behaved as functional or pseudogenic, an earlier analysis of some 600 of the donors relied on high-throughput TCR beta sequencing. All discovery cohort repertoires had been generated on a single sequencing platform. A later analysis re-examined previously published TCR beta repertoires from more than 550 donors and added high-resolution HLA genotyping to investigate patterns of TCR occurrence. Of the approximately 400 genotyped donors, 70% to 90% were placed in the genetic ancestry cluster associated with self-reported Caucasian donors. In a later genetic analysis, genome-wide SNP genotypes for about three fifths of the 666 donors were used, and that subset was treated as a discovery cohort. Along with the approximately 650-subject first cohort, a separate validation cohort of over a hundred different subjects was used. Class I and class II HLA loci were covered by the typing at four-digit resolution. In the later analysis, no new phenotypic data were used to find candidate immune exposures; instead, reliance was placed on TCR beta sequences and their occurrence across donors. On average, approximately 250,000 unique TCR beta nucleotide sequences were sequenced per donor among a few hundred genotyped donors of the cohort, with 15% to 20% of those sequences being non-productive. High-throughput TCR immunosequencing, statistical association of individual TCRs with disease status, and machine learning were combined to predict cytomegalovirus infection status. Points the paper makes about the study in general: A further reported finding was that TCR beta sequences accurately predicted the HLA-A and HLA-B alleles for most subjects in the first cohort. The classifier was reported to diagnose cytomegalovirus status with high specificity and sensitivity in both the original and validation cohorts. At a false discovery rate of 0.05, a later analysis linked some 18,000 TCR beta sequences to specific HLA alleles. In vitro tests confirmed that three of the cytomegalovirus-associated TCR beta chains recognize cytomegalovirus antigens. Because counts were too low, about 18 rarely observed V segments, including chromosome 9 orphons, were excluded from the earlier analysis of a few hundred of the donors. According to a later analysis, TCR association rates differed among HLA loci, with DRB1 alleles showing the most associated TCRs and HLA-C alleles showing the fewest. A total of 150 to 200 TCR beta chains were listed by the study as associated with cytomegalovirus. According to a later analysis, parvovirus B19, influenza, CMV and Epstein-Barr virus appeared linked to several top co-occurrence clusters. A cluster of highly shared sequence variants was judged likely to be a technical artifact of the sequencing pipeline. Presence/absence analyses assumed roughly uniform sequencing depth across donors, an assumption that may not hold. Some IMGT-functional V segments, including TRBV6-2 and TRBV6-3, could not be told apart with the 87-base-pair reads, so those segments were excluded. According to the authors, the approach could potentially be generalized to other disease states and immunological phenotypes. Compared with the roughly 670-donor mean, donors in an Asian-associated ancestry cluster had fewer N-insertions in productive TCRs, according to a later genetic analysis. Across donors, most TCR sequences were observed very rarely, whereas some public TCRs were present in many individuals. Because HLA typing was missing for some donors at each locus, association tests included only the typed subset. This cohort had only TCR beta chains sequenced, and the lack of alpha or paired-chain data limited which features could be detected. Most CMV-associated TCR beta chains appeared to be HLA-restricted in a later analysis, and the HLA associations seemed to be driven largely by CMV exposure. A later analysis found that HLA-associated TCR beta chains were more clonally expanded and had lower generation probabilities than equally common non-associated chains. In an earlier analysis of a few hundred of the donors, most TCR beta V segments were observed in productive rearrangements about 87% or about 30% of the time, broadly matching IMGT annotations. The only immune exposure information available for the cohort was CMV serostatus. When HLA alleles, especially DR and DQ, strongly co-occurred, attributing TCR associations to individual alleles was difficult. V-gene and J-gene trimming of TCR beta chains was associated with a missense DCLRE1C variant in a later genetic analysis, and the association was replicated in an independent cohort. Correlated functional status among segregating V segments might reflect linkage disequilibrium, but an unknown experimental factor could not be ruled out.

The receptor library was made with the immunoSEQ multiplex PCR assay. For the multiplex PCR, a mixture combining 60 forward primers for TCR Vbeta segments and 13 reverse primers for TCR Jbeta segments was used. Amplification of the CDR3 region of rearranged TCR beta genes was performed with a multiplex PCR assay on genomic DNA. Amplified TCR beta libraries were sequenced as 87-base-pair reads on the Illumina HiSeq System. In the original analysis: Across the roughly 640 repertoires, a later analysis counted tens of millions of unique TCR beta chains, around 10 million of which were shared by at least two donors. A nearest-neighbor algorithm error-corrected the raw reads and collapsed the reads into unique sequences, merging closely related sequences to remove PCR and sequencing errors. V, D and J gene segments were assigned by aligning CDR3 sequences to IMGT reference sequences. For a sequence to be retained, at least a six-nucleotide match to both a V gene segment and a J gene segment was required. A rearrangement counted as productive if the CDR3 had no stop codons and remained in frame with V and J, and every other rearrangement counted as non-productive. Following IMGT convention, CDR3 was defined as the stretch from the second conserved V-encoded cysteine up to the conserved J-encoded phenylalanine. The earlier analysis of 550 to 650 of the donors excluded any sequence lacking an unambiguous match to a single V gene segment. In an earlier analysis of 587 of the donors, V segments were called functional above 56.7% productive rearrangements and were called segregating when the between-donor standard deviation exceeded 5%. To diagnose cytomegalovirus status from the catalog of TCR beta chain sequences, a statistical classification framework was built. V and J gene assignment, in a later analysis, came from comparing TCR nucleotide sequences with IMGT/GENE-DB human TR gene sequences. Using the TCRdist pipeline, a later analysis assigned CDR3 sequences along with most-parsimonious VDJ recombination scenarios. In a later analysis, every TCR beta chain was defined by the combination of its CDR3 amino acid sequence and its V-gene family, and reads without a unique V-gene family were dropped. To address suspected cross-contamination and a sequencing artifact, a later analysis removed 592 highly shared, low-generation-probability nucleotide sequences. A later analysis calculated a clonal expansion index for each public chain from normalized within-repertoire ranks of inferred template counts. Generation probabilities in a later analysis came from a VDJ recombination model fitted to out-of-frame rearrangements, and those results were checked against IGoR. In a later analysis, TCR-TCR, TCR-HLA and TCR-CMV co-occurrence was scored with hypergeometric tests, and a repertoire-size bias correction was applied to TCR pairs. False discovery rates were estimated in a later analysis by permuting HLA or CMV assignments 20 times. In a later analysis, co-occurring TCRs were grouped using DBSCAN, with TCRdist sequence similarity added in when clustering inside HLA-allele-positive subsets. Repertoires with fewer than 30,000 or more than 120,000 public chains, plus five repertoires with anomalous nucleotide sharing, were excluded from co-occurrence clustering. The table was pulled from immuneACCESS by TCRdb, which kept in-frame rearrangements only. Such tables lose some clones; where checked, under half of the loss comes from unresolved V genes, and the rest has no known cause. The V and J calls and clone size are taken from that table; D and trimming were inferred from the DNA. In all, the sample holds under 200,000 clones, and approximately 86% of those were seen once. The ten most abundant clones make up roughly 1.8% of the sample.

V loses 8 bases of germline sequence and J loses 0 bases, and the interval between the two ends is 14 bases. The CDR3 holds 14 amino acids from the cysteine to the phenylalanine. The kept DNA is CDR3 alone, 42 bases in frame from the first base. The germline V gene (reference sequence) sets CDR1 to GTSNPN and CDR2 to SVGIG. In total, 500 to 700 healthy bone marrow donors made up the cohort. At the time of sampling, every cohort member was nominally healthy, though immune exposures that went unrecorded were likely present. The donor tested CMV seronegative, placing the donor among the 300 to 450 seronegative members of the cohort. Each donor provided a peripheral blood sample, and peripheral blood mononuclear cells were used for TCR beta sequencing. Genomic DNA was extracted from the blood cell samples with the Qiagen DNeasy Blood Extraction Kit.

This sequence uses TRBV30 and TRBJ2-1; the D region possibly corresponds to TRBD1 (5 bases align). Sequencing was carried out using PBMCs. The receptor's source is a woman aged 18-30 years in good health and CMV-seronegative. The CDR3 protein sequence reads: CAHQGISSYNEQFF. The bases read TGTGCCCATCAGGGTATCAGCTCCTACAATGAGCAGTTCTTC.